The clone carrying this T cell receptor beta chain was recorded many times. Its antigen is unidentified. The sample is drawn from a study of T cells in Graves' hyperthyroidism and ophthalmopathy. From RNA transcripts, TCR beta CDR3 regions were amplified. The TCR CDR3 was amplified in a first-round RT-PCR using the HTBI primer set. TCRdb processed the multiplex PCR reads anew with MiXCR; each CDR3 protein has one entry. Of 200,000 to 250,000 distinct CDR3 sequences listed, around 26% were seen once; the top ten hold roughly 35%. The study, taken as a whole, reports: Separating ophthalmopathy from stable hyperthyroidism was achieved by a 13 V-J model.

V was shortened by 0 bases and J by 6 bases, with 14 bases between the two germline ends. This CDR3 contains 15 residues. The germline gives CDR1 MNHNS, CDR2 SASEGT. Input material: blood. This clonotype was sampled from a woman between 40 and 55 years old with Graves' ophthalmopathy. The chain has TRBV6-1 and TRBJ1-1, with a weak D call TRBD1 (6 bases). Here the CDR3 DNA reads TGTGCCAGCAGTGAAGCAGCTACTACAGGGTCTGAAGCTTTCTTT. Its translation: CASSEAATTGSEAFF.